This T cell receptor beta chain emerged from a study of T cell changes during pregnancy in multiple sclerosis. Using immunoSEQ multiplex PCR, the repertoire was profiled, and TCRdb retains in-frame clones only, with some absent. This table has about 64,000 clones, 90% appearing once. This clone was counted a single time. The length of the CDR3 is 15 residues. The ends were cut back, 4 bases at V and 2 bases at J, with 10 bases in the middle. The TCR comes from a female donor in good health, enrolled as a control in a pregnancy study. Specimen: peripheral blood, collected in the third trimester of pregnancy. The V call is TRBV5-7, the J call TRBJ2-6, with a weak D call TRBD2 (7 bases). TRBV5-7 is classed as an ORF, of uncertain function. The CDR3: CASSRGGPGANVLTF. CDR3 nucleotides: TGTGCCAGCAGCAGGGGGGGGCCTGGGGCCAACGTCCTGACTTTC.